One sample yielded the 21 T cell receptor beta chains listed below, sequenced in a study of blood T cells in healthy people across ages (dated by TCRdb to about 2015). The library came from 5' RACE. TCRdb names Illumina HiSeq 2500 as the instrument used. A second about 7 to 12 cycle PCR used a sample-barcoded 5' primer and a J-beta primer mix. The raw public data were reprocessed by TCRdb itself: fastp quality trimming at Q25, MiXCR clonotype calling, in-frame beta chains only. Merged by CDR3 protein, the rows form single entries marked with the most common genes and DNA. The sample profile shows some 1.5 million distinct CDR3 sequences; roughly 30% of them were found once. More than 6% of the sample rests with the top ten. Material: blood. Source of these receptors: a woman aged 25 to 39 in good health.

This clonotype was observed at least ten times. The chain uses TRBV9 and TRBJ2-3; D is unclear. The length of the CDR3 is 15 residues. Germline V gene sequence: CDR1 SGDLS, CDR2 YYNGEE. V was clipped by 0 bases and J by 1 base, with 9 bases between them. DNA for the CDR3: TGTGCCAGCAGCGTAGATCTCTACCGCACAGATACGCAGTATTTT. Its translation is CASSVDLYRTDTQYF. Supplemented by reference TRBV9 and TRBJ2-3, the full variable domain reads DSGVTQTPKHLITATGQRVTLRCSPRSGDLSVYWYQQSLDQGLQFLIQYYNGEERAKGNILERFSAQQFPDLHSELNLSSLELGDSALYFCASSVDLYRTDTQYFGPGTRLTVL.

About this clonotype: A junction end diverges from the germline sequence, so it may reflect a read error. The chain is built from TRBV2 and TRBJ1-2; D gene unclear. The CDR3 loop spans 12 amino acids. Germline V gives CDR1 SNHLY, CDR2 FYNNEI. The CDR3: CASTVQFDGCTF. DNA of the CDR3: TGTGCCAGCACCGTGCAGTTCGATGGCTGCACCTTC.

In regard to this clonotype: A much more abundant neighbour one base away suggests this may be a read error. The V and J genes are TRBV12-3 or TRBV12-4 and TRBJ2-1; perhaps D is TRBD1 or TRBD2 (5 bases each). The CDR3 loop spans 12 amino acids. V was cut by 4 bases and J by 13 bases, with 14 bases left in between. For the CDR3, the DNA is TGTGCCAGCAGTTACCTCCCGAGGGACCAGTTCTTC. Its protein is CASSYLPRDQFF.

This clonotype was seen only a few times. The CDR3 DNA sequence: TGTGCCGGAAGAAGCGGCTCCTACAATGAGCAGTTCTTC. Translation: CAGRSGSYNEQFF. This sequence joins TRBV12-3 or TRBV12-4 and TRBJ2-1, with a weak D call TRBD2 (5 bases). The germline V and J ends were trimmed by 11 bases and 0 bases, with 11 bases remaining between them. The CDR3 has 13 residues.

This CDR3 is CASSYTGGYNEQFF. Here the CDR3 DNA reads TGTGCCAGCAGTTACACCGGGGGGTACAATGAGCAGTTCTTC. V is TRBV6-6 and J is TRBJ2-1; TRBD2 matches 7 bases. CDR1 is MNHNY, CDR2 SVGAGI, per germline (reference sequence). Losses at the gene ends were 2 bases for V and 4 bases for J; bases not matched to a gene: 2. This CDR3 is 14 amino acids long.

This sequence joins TRBV4-3 and TRBJ1-2; perhaps TRBD1 as D (5 bases). CDR1 is LGHNA, CDR2 YSLEER, per germline. Trimming shortened V by 4 bases and J by 4 bases, and 13 bases separated the two germline ends. The CDR3 length is 14 residues. The chain's CDR3 is CASSLRDRSYGYTF. The DNA of the CDR3 is TGCGCCAGCAGCCTTAGAGACAGATCCTATGGCTACACCTTC.

CDR3 nucleotide sequence: TGTGCCAGCAGTTACGCCCCTCCGGACTCTGAAGCTTTCTTT. Its translation is CASSYAPPDSEAFF. The rearrangement joins TRBV6-6 to TRBJ1-1; D is undetermined. Between the trimmed V and J ends, which lost 2 bases and 6 bases, there was a span of 13 bases. This CDR3 comprises 14 residues. Per germline, CDR1 MNHNY and CDR2 SVGAGI (reference sequence).

This clonotype was observed a handful of times. J is TRBJ2-1 and V is TRBV20-1; tentatively, D is TRBD1 or TRBD2 (5 bases each). The CDR3 totals 15 residues. Trimming stripped 6 bases from V and 7 bases from J, with 22 bases between. From germline, CDR1 is DFQATT and CDR2 SNEGSKA (reference sequence). As DNA, the CDR3 is TGCAGTGCCTTACTAGATATTAGGGACGGAAATGAGCAGTTCTTC. Its translation: CSALLDIRDGNEQFF.

The chain combines TRBV7-2 with TRBJ2-7, with 9 bases matching TRBD2. V shed 5 bases and J 9 bases; nucleotides not matched to a gene: 17. The CDR3 is 16 residues long. The V gene's germline CDR1 is SGHTA and CDR2 FQGNSA. The CDR3 region has the DNA TGTGCCAGCAGCCCCATACCGAGGACTAGCGTCTTCGGGCAGTACTTC. This translates into CASSPIPRTSVFGQYF.

This chain connects TRBV5-1 to TRBJ2-5; 7 bases line up with TRBD2. The germline V gene encodes CDR1 SGHRS and CDR2 YFSETQ. With 0 bases clipped from V and 6 bases from J, the junction kept 8 bases outside the gene matches. The CDR3 totals 15 residues. In nucleotides, the CDR3 is TGCGCCAGCAGCTTGGCCGCTGGGGGGGAGAAGACCCAGTACTTC. Translation gives CASSLAAGGEKTQYF.

The chain combines TRBV28 with TRBJ2-3, with no clear D. V shed 2 bases and J shed 4 bases, with 10 bases lying between them. The CDR3 has 14 amino acids. Germline lookup yields CDR1 MDHEN and CDR2 SYDVKM. The CDR3 bases are TGTGCCAGCAGTTTAGTTGCGGTCCCAGATACGCAGTATTTT. Protein product: CASSLVAVPDTQYF.

This clonotype showed up just a few times. This sequence joins TRBV28 and TRBJ2-3, with D perhaps given as TRBD1 or TRBD2 (5 bases each). This CDR3 comprises 16 residues. The V gene's germline CDR1 is MDHEN and CDR2 SYDVKM. V lost 8 bases and J 1 base, leaving 19 bases between the germline ends. CDR3 nucleotide sequence: TGTGCCAGCTCCGGCGGGTCAGGGATAGGCACAGATACGCAGTATTTT. This codes for CASSGGSGIGTDTQYF.

At least ten counts were recorded for this clonotype. The rearrangement uses TRBV7-9 and TRBJ2-7; 8 bases line up with TRBD1. The trim removed 2 bases at V and 2 bases at J, leaving 14 bases unmatched. Germline CDR1 reads SEHNR; CDR2 reads FQNEAQ (reference sequence). CDR3 length: 18 residues. CDR3 DNA: TGTGCCAGCAGCTTATATCTATGGGACAGGCGCGGTCCCTACGAGCAGTACTTC. As protein: CASSLYLWDRRGPYEQYF.

V is TRBV18 and J is TRBJ1-5, with D hard to call. V lost 6 bases and J 3 bases, leaving 9 bases between the germline ends. Germline-derived CDR1 and CDR2 are KGHSH and LQKENI. This CDR3 contains 13 residues. CDR3 loop: CASSPNNNQPQHF. The CDR3 nucleotides read TGTGCCAGCTCGCCTAACAACAATCAGCCCCAGCATTTT.

This clonotype has more than one count but fewer than ten. V gene TRBV6-4 combines with J gene TRBJ2-1; D is undetermined. CDR3 length: 13 amino acids. CDR1 and CDR2 from the germline V gene are MRHNA and SNTAGT. Trimming cost V 6 bases and J 2 bases, with 8 bases left between them. DNA of the CDR3: TGTGCCAGCAGCCCAGCTGCCTACAATGAGCAGTTCTTC. It yields the protein CASSPAAYNEQFF.

The rearrangement joins TRBV30 to TRBJ2-7; the D gene could be TRBD1 or TRBD2 (5 bases each). Trimming took 2 bases from V and 2 from J, leaving 16 bases between them. CDR3 length: 15 amino acids. Germline loops: CDR1 GTSNPN, CDR2 SVGIG (reference sequence). The chain's CDR3 is CAWSITGTGTYEQYF. The CDR3 nucleotides are TGTGCCTGGAGTATAACCGGGACGGGGACCTACGAGCAGTACTTC.

The chain couples TRBV7-8 to TRBJ2-4; 7 bases line up with TRBD2. This CDR3 spans 18 amino acids. Trimming cost V 2 bases and J 0 bases; bases outside gene matches: 10. Looked up from germline, CDR1 is SGHVS and CDR2 is FQNEAQ. The CDR3 spells CASSLNPTSSGAKNIQYF. The CDR3 DNA reads TGTGCCAGCAGCTTAAATCCGACTAGCTCGGGAGCCAAAAACATTCAGTACTTC.

J is TRBJ2-3 and V is TRBV12-3 or TRBV12-4; D might be TRBD2 (6 bases). The CDR3 consists of 17 residues. The V end was cut by 3 bases, the J end by 0 bases, with 16 bases between. The CDR3 reads CASSFTMAGPSTDTQYF. The CDR3 DNA follows: TGTGCCAGCAGTTTTACGATGGCGGGGCCTAGCACAGATACGCAGTATTTT.

This chain uses TRBV6-1 with TRBJ2-2, with D unresolved. The CDR3 length is 16 residues. Germline-derived CDR1 and CDR2 are MNHNS and SASEGT. With 4 bases removed from V and 1 base from J, the gap between germline ends came to 13 bases. CDR3 in DNA: TGTGCCAGCAGTGGCCGCTTTAGTTTGAACACCGGGGAGCTGTTTTTT. It encodes CASSGRFSLNTGELFF.

This clonotype was detected only a few times. This chain links TRBV5-1 with TRBJ2-1; the D is unclear. V lost 0 bases and J 6 bases, leaving 10 bases between the germline ends. The CDR3 extends over 14 amino acids. Germline V gene lookup returns CDR1 SGHRS and CDR2 YFSETQ. The CDR3 sequence is CASSLADSTNEQFF. The CDR3 DNA is TGCGCCAGCAGCTTGGCAGACTCGACCAATGAGCAGTTCTTC.

The chain has TRBV3-1 and TRBJ2-7; TRBD1 or TRBD2 may be the D gene (5 bases each). CDR3 length: 17 residues. Trimming removed 2 bases at V and 2 bases at J, with 19 bases between. Germline V gives CDR1 LGHDT, CDR2 YNNKEL (reference sequence). The CDR3 DNA reads as TGTGCCAGCAGCCAACCAGATAGACGGGACGGAGCCTACGAGCAGTACTTC. Protein sequence: CASSQPDRRDGAYEQYF.